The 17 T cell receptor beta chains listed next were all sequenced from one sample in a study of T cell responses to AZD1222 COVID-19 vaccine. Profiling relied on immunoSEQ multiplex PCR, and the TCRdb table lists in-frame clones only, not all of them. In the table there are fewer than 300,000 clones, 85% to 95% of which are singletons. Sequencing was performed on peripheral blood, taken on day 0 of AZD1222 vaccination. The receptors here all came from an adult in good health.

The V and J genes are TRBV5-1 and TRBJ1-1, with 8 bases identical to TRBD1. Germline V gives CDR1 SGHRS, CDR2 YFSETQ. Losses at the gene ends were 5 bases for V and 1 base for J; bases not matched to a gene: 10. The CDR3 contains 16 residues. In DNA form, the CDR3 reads TGCGCCAGCAGTCCTGGGACAGGCTCGGGGAACACTGAAGCTTTCTTT. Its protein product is CASSPGTGSGNTEAFF.

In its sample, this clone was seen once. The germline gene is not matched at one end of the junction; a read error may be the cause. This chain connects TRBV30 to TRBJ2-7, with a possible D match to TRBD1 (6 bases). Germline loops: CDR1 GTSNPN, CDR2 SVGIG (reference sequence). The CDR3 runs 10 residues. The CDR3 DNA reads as TGTGTCTTGGGACAATCGAGGAATTTCTTC. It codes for CVLGQSRNFF.

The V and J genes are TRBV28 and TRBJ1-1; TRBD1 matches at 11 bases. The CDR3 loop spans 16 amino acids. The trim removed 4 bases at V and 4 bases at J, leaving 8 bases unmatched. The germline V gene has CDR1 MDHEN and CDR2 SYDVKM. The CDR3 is CASSSPAGTGGTEAFF. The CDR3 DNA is TGTGCCAGCAGTTCTCCCGCCGGGACAGGGGGCACTGAAGCTTTCTTT. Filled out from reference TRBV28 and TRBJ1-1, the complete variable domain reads DVKVTQSSRYLVKRTGEKVFLECVQDMDHENMFWYRQDPGLGLRLIYFSYDVKMKEKGDIPEGYSVSREKKERFSLILESASTNQTSMYLCASSSPAGTGGTEAFFGQGTRLTVV.

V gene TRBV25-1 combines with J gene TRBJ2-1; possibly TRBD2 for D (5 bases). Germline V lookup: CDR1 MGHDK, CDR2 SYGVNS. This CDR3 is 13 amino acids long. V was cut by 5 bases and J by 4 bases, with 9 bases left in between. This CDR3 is CASSLAVYNEQFF. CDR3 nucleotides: TGTGCCAGCAGTCTAGCTGTTTACAATGAGCAGTTCTTC.

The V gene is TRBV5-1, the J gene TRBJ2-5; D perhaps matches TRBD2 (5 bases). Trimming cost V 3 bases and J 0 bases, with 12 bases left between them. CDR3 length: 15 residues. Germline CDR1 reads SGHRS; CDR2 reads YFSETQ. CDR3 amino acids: CASSSGGSYQETQYF. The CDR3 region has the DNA TGCGCCAGCAGCTCGGGTGGGAGCTACCAAGAGACCCAGTACTTC.

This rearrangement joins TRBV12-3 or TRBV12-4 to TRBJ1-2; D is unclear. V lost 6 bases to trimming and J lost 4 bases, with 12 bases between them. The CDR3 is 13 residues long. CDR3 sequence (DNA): TGTGCCAGCAGCCGGGATGCCTCCTATGGCTACACCTTC. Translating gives CASSRDASYGYTF.

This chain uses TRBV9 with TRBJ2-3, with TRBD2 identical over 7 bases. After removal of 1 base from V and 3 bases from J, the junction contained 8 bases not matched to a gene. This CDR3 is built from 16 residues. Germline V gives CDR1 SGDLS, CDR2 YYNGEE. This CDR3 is CASSVSGEGWTDTQYF. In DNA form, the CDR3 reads TGTGCCAGCAGCGTAAGTGGGGAGGGGTGGACAGATACGCAGTATTTT.

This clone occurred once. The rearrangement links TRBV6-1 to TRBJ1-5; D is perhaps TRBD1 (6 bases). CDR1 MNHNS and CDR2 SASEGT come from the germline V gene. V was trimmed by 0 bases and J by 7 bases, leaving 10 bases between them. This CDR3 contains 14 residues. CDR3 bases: TGTGCCAGCAGTGAAGCGGGGAGGGGGCAGCCCCAGCATTTT. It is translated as CASSEAGRGQPQHF.

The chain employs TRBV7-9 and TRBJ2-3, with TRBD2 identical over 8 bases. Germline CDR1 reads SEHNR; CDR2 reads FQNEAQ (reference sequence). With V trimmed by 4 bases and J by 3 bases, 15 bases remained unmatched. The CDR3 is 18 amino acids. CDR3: CASSYLRAERGRTDTQYF. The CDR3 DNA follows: TGTGCCAGCAGCTACCTCCGGGCGGAGCGGGGGAGGACAGATACGCAGTATTTT.

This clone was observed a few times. The CDR3 DNA is TGTGCCAGCAGCAACCCGGGACTAGCGGACTACGAGCAGTACTTC. This gives the protein CASSNPGLADYEQYF. The gene calls are TRBV7-6 and TRBJ2-7; TRBD2 aligns across 11 bases. V lost 5 bases to trimming and J lost 3 bases; unmatched junction nucleotides: 6. Germline loops: CDR1 SGHVS, CDR2 FNYEAQ. This CDR3 spans 15 amino acids.

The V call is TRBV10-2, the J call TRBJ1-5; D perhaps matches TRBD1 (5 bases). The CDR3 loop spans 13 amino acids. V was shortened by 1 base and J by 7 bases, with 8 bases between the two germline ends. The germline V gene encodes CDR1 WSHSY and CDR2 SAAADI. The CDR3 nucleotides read TGCGCCAGCAGTGAGTGGGGGAACCAGCCCCAGCATTTT. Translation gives CASSEWGNQPQHF.

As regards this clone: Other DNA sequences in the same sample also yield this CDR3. CDR3 protein: CASSGQPNTGELFF. CDR3 nucleotide sequence: TGTGCCAGCAGTGGACAGCCGAACACCGGGGAGCTGTTTTTT. This chain joins TRBV18 and TRBJ2-2; D is possibly TRBD1 (6 bases). CDR1 is KGHSH and CDR2 is LQKENI in the germline V gene. This CDR3 is built from 14 residues. V gave up 8 bases and J gave up 0 bases, with 10 bases separating them.

The CDR3 DNA reads TGTGCCAGTAGAACCTCGACTAGCGGGGACTACGAGCAGTACTTC. Protein sequence: CASRTSTSGDYEQYF. This chain links TRBV19 with TRBJ2-7; TRBD2 aligns across 11 bases. The V gene end was trimmed by 6 bases and the J gene end by 3 bases; junction bases not matched to a gene: 7. In germline, CDR1 is LNHDA, CDR2 SQIVND (reference sequence). This CDR3 comprises 15 residues.

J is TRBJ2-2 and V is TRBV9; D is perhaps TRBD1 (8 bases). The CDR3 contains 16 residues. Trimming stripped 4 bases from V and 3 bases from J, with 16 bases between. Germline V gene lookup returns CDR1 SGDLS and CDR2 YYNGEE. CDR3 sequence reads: CASSPAGQEHTGELFF. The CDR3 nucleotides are TGTGCCAGCAGCCCAGCGGGACAGGAGCACACCGGGGAGCTGTTTTTT.

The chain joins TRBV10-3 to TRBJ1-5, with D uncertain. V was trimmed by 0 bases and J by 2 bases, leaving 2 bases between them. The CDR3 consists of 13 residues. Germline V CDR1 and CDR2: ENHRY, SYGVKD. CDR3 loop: CAISESRNQPQHF. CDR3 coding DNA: TGTGCCATCAGTGAGTCACGCAATCAGCCCCAGCATTTT.

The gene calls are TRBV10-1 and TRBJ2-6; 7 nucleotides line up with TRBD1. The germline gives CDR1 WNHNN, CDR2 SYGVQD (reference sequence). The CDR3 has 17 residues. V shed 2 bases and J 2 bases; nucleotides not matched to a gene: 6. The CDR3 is CASSENRRGTGANVLTF. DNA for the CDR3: TGCGCCAGCAGTGAGAATCGCAGGGGGACTGGGGCCAACGTCCTGACTTTC.

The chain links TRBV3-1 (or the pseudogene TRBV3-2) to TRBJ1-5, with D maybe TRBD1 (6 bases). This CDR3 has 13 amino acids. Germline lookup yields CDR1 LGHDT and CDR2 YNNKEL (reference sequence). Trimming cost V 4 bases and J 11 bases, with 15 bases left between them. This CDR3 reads CASSLGGGPAQHF. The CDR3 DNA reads TGTGCCAGCAGCCTCGGGGGGGGCCCGGCCCAGCATTTT.